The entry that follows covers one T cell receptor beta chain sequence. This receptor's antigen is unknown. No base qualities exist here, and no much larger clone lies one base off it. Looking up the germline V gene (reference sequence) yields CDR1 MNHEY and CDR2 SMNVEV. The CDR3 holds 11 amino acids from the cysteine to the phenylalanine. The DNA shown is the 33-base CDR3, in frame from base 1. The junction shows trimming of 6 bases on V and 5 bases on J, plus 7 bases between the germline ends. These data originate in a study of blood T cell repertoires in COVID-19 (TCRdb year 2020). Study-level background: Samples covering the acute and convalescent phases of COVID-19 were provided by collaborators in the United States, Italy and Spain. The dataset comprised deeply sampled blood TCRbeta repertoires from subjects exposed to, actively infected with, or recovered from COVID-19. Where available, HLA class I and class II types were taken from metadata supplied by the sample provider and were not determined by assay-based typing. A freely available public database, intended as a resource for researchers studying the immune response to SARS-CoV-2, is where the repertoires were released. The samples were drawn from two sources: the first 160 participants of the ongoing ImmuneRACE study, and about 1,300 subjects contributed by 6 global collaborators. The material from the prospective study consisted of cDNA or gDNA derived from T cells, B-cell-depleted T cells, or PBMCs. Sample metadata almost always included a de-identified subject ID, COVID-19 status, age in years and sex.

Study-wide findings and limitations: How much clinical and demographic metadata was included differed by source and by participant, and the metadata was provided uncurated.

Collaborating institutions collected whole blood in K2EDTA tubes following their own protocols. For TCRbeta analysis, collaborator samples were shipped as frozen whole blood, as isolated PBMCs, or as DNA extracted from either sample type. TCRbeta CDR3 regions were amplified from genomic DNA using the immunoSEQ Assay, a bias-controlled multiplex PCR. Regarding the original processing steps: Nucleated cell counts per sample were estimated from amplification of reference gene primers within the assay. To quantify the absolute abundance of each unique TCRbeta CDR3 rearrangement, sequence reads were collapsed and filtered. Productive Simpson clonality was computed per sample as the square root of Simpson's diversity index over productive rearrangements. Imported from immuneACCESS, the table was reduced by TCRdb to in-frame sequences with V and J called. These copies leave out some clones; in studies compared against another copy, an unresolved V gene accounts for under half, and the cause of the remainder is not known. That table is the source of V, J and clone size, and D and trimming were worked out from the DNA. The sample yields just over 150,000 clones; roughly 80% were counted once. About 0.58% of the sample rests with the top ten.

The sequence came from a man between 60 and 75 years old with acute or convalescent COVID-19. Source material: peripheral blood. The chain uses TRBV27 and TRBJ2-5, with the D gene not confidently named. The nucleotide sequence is TGTGCCAGCAGAAGCCGGGAGACCCAGTACTTC. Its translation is CASRSRETQYF.